Below, one T cell receptor (beta chain) is given with its context. Individuals aged about 18 to 95 years were recruited from roughly 22 US areas. Grouping used clinical history reported by participants in a survey and questionnaire. Cohort 3 recovery required two negative PCRs, clearance, or symptom resolution. Germline loops: CDR1 MDHEN, CDR2 SYDVKM. CDR3 length equals 15 residues. Germline trimming cut 3 bases from V and 4 bases from J; bases unmatched to any gene: 8. This entry belongs to a study of blood T cell repertoires in COVID-19. Overall study context: Both acute and convalescent COVID-19 samples were obtained from the United States, Italy and Spain.

Sequenced by immunoSEQ multiplex PCR; TCRdb stores in-frame clones only, minus some. The repertoire holds more than 110,000 clones, 75% to 80% seen once, with around 2.9% in the top ten. This clonotype was sampled from a woman in her forties or fifties who had recovered from COVID-19. V usage is TRBV28 and J usage is TRBJ1-2; 7 nucleotides agree with TRBD1. The sequencing input was PBMCs or T cells enriched from blood (not recorded which). The CDR3 DNA sequence: TGTGCCAGCAGTTTGGACAGGAACTTAATCTATGGCTACACCTTC. Translation: CASSLDRNLIYGYTF.